This entry concerns a single T cell receptor (beta chain). Its cognate antigen is unknown. V shed 4 bases, J shed 7 bases, and the junction held 7 bases outside the gene matches. Germline V CDR1 and CDR2: SGHRS, YFSETQ. CDR3 length: 14 residues. This record comes from a study of cytomegalovirus exposure and HLA in healthy donors. 13 Jbeta primers and 60 Vbeta primers were used for the PCR. Method: immunoSEQ multiplex PCR; TCRdb's copy keeps in-frame clones and lacks some. This sample has 200,000 to 300,000 clones, with 82% found just once. Study observations and caveats: A later analysis found TCR association rates differed by HLA locus, highest for DRB1 and lowest for HLA-C.

Sequencing was carried out using PBMCs. The V call is TRBV5-1, the J call TRBJ1-2; 10 positions match TRBD1. This sequence was found in a woman in her 40s in good health and CMV-seropositive. The CDR3 nucleotides are TGCGCCAGCAGCGCGAAGACAGGGGGCCTTGGCTACACCTTC. The encoded protein is CASSAKTGGLGYTF.